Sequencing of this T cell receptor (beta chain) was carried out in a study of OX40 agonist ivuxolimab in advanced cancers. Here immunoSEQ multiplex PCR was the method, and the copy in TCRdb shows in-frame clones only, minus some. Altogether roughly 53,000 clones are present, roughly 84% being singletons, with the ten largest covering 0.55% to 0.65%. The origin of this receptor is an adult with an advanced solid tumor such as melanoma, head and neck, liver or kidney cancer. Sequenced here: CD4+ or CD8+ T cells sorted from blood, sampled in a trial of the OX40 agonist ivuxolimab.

The CDR3 reads CASSIGPQIYGYTF. For the CDR3, the DNA is TGTGCCAGTAGTATTGGGCCCCAGATCTATGGCTACACCTTC. The chain uses TRBV19 and TRBJ1-2; D is ambiguous. Germline V gene data show CDR1 as LNHDA and CDR2 as SQIVND (reference sequence). This CDR3 comprises 14 residues. Trimming removed 3 bases at V and 4 bases at J, with 12 bases between.